The present TCR beta chain was sequenced within a study of glioma-infiltrating T cells. This clonotype was observed many times. The iRepertoire nested amplicon-rescue multiplex PCR amplified TCR alpha and beta CDR3s from RNA. TCRdb reanalysed the multiplex PCR reads using MiXCR and keeps one entry per CDR3 protein. The data hold approximately 130,000 distinct CDR3 sequences, with more than 20% observed a single time. Germline CDR1 is MNHNS and CDR2 is SASEGT. This CDR3 contains 14 residues. Germline trimming cut 8 bases from V and 6 bases from J; bases unmatched to any gene: 12. Input material: glioma tissue, nonneoplastic brain tissue, or PBMCs (not recorded which). The source of this sequence is a human donor with low-grade glioma or glioblastoma, undergoing nonglioma brain surgery, or in good health (not recorded which). V and J are TRBV6-1 and TRBJ1-2; TRBD1 aligns across 7 bases. The CDR3 bases are TGTGCCAGCGGGATACCGGGACAGCCACATGGCTACACCTTC. Amino acids: CASGIPGQPHGYTF.